This T cell receptor beta chain was sequenced during a study of metastatic and nonmetastatic thyroid tumors. Background on the study: Across blood and tumor or nodule tissue, repertoires from malignant and benign thyroid patients were compared with one another.

As originally analysed: Built for papillary thyroid cancer, a distant-metastasis classifier drew on CDR3 differences across clinicopathological groups. Through MiXCR, TCRdb re-clonotyped the PCR reads. The V and J calls and clone size come from TCRdb's table, not from the authors' own analysis. The sample lists tens of thousands of clones; under 25% were seen once. No treatment had been given to any patient before thyroid surgery. Turning to this clone: What it binds is not known.

The V gene lost 3 bases and the J gene lost 0 bases, with 7 bases spanning the gap. The CDR3 length is 14 residues. CDR1 MNHNS and CDR2 SASEGT come from the germline V gene. Study-level results: In both blood and tumor samples, TCR beta diversity was reported significantly higher for malignant than benign nodules.

This TCR came from a male donor with papillary thyroid cancer or a benign thyroid nodule (not recorded which). Some clones in this sample may be carry-over from other donors' samples. What was sequenced was blood. V is TRBV6-1 and J is TRBJ2-3, with a possible D match to TRBD2 (5 bases). The CDR3 DNA is TGTGCCAGCAGTGACAGAGGGAGCACAGATACGCAGTATTTT. It translates to CASSDRGSTDTQYF.